Listed below are T cell receptor beta chains from one sample, sequenced in a study of shared clonotypes between healthy human individuals. This table comes from immunoSEQ multiplex PCR, and its TCRdb copy is limited to in-frame clones, with some not included. The repertoire has about 490,000 clones, roughly 85% of them found once; the top ten carry approximately 12%. The sample comprised PBMCs. These receptors originate from a woman aged 40 to 50 in good health. Some clones in this sample may be carry-over from other donors' samples. Each CDR3 is given with its conserved first and last residue. Fields, in order: V gene, clone size, J gene, D gene, CDR3 DNA, CDR3 protein. A D gene is named only where the DNA matches it firmly. Expanded clones are given a class, and other clones once, few, many or no size at all.

v_call: TRBV5-4
clone_size: .
j_call: TRBJ2-1
d_call: .
cdr3_nt: TGTGCCAGCAGCTCCAGCGGCTCCTACAATGAGCAGTTCTTC
cdr3_aa: CASSSSGSYNEQFF

v_call: TRBV11-2
clone_size: .
j_call: TRBJ1-1
d_call: .
cdr3_nt: TGTGCCAGCAGCCGCGGGCTAGGGGGAACTGAAGCTTTCTTT
cdr3_aa: CASSRGLGGTEAFF

v_call: TRBV11-3
clone_size: .
j_call: TRBJ2-2
d_call: .
cdr3_nt: TGTGCCAGCAGCCCTGGCGTGAGTACCGGGGAGCTGTTTTTT
cdr3_aa: CASSPGVSTGELFF

v_call: TRBV30
clone_size: .
j_call: TRBJ1-1
d_call: TRBD1
cdr3_nt: TGTGCCGCTAACAGGGGCCCCGGGACTGAAGCTTTCTTT
cdr3_aa: CAANRGPGTEAFF

v_call: TRBV19
clone_size: .
j_call: TRBJ2-3
d_call: TRBD1
cdr3_nt: TGTGCCAGTAGTATAGATCTGCCAGGACAGGGTCCAGATACGCAGTATTTT
cdr3_aa: CASSIDLPGQGPDTQYF

v_call: TRBV6-1
clone_size: many
j_call: TRBJ2-4
d_call: TRBD1
cdr3_nt: TGTGCCAGCAGTGAAAGCTGGACAGGGGGCCGAAACATTCAGTACTTC
cdr3_aa: CASSESWTGGRNIQYF

v_call: TRBV5-1
clone_size: .
j_call: TRBJ2-7
d_call: TRBD1
cdr3_nt: TGCGCCAGCAGCTTGGAAGGGGGCGCTTCTTTAATCTACGAGCAGTACTTC
cdr3_aa: CASSLEGGASLIYEQYF

v_call: TRBV10-3
clone_size: .
j_call: TRBJ1-1
d_call: .
cdr3_nt: TGTGCCATCAGCTCGACCCCTACAGTGAACACTGAAGCTTTCTTT
cdr3_aa: CAISSTPTVNTEAFF

v_call: TRBV2
clone_size: .
j_call: TRBJ1-5
d_call: TRBD1
cdr3_nt: TGTGCCAGCAGCGGGACAGGGGGCCCCTATAGCAATCAGCCCCAGCATTTT
cdr3_aa: CASSGTGGPYSNQPQHF

v_call: TRBV6-5
clone_size: .
j_call: TRBJ1-2
d_call: .
cdr3_nt: TGTGCCAGCAGTCAGCAGGGTGGGGGTAACTATGGCTACACCTTC
cdr3_aa: CASSQQGGGNYGYTF

v_call: TRBV30
clone_size: few
j_call: TRBJ1-2
d_call: .
cdr3_nt: TGTGCCTGGAGTCCTCGGGTAGAGGTGTTTGGTGGCTACACCTTC
cdr3_aa: CAWSPRVEVFGGYTF

v_call: TRBV11-1
clone_size: .
j_call: TRBJ2-2
d_call: .
cdr3_nt: TGTGCCAGCAGCTTCGGCAGGGGTACCGGGGAGCTGTTTTTT
cdr3_aa: CASSFGRGTGELFF

v_call: TRBV29-1
clone_size: once
j_call: TRBJ2-3
d_call: TRBD2
cdr3_nt: TGCAGCGTTGTACGGGCGGGAGTTGCTGATACGCAGTATTTT
cdr3_aa: CSVVRAGVADTQYF

v_call: TRBV19
clone_size: .
j_call: TRBJ1-5
d_call: .
cdr3_nt: TGTGCCAGTAGTATAGGAAGGGTCAGTCAGCCCCAGCATTTT
cdr3_aa: CASSIGRVSQPQHF

v_call: TRBV28
clone_size: .
j_call: TRBJ1-2
d_call: .
cdr3_nt: TGTGCCAGCAGTTTCAGCTCTACAGTTAACTATGGCTACACCTTC
cdr3_aa: CASSFSSTVNYGYTF

v_call: TRBV4-1
clone_size: .
j_call: TRBJ2-3
d_call: .
cdr3_nt: TGCGCCAGCAGCCTGCTAGCAGATACGCAGTATTTT
cdr3_aa: CASSLLADTQYF

v_call: TRBV5-1
clone_size: .
j_call: TRBJ2-5
d_call: TRBD1
cdr3_nt: TGCGCCAGCAGTTTCGCCGGGACAGGGGAAGAGACCCAGTACTTC
cdr3_aa: CASSFAGTGEETQYF

v_call: TRBV7-3
clone_size: .
j_call: TRBJ2-1
d_call: .
cdr3_nt: TGTGCCAGCAGCCTTAGTCGCAATGGCAATGAGCAGTTCTTC
cdr3_aa: CASSLSRNGNEQFF

v_call: TRBV7-4
clone_size: .
j_call: TRBJ1-1
d_call: .
cdr3_nt: TGTGCCAGCAGCTTAGGGCGTCAGGGGTTCCCTGAAGCTTTCTTT
cdr3_aa: CASSLGRQGFPEAFF

v_call: TRBV7-2
clone_size: .
j_call: TRBJ2-7
d_call: .
cdr3_nt: TGTGCCAGCAGCTCCCTCCCGACTACGGGGCAGTACTTC
cdr3_aa: CASSSLPTTGQYF

v_call: TRBV4-3
clone_size: once
j_call: TRBJ1-1
d_call: .
cdr3_nt: TGCGCCAGCAGCACACTTCTCGTGGGCACTGAAGCTTTCTTT
cdr3_aa: CASSTLLVGTEAFF

v_call: TRBV2
clone_size: .
j_call: TRBJ2-5
d_call: .
cdr3_nt: TGTGCCAGCATGGTGACGTTTTTGGGGCAAGAGACCCAGTACTTC
cdr3_aa: CASMVTFLGQETQYF